The rows below give T cell receptor beta chains drawn from one sample of a study of T cell clones after liver transplantation. Assay: immunoSEQ multiplex PCR; the TCRdb copy retains only in-frame clones and omits some. Among tens of thousands of clones listed, roughly two thirds were seen once. The source material was CD4+ T cells from blood, sampled before liver transplant. Every receptor here comes from a human donor who received a liver transplant. Both conserved end residues are part of each CDR3. A D gene is named only where the DNA matches it firmly. Not all rows give a size; the values are once, few, many and, for expanded clones, a class.

size	V	J	D	length	CDR3	DNA
once	TRBV5-1	TRBJ1-6	TRBD1	16	CASSLETGVDNSPLHF	TGCGCCAGCAGCTTGGAAACAGGGGTTGATAATTCACCCCTCCACTTT
NA	TRBV28	TRBJ1-4	TRBD1	15	CASSPPGGGDEKLFF	TGTGCCAGCAGTCCACCGGGAGGGGGCGATGAAAAACTGTTTTTT
NA	TRBV2	TRBJ1-1	NA	12	CASSSDRGRAFF	TGTGCCAGCAGCTCCGACCGGGGTAGAGCTTTCTTT
NA	TRBV30	TRBJ2-2	NA	14	CAWNTGPNTGELFF	TGTGCCTGGAATACAGGCCCGAACACCGGGGAGCTGTTTTTT
NA	TRBV21-1	TRBJ1-2	NA	14	CASTLVQGASGYTF	TGTGCCAGCACTCTAGTACAGGGGGCATCTGGCTACACCTTC
NA	TRBV7-3	TRBJ2-7	NA	15	CASSFQGGGGNEQYF	TGTGCCAGCAGCTTCCAGGGAGGTGGAGGGAACGAGCAGTACTTC
NA	TRBV4-1	TRBJ2-1	NA	15	CASSQDSGTILEQFF	TGCGCCAGCAGCCAAGATTCGGGGACAATCTTAGAGCAGTTCTTC
NA	TRBV19	TRBJ2-3	TRBD1	15	CASSSRDRAADTQYF	TGTGCCAGTAGTAGCCGGGACAGGGCGGCAGATACGCAGTATTTT
NA	TRBV5-1	TRBJ1-3	NA	15	CASSLDRVSGNTIYF	TGCGCCAGCAGCTTGGACAGGGTCTCTGGAAACACCATATATTTT
NA	TRBV9	TRBJ2-3	NA	14	CASSAAGDGDTQYF	TGTGCCAGCAGCGCGGCCGGGGATGGGGATACGCAGTATTTT
NA	TRBV9	TRBJ2-1	NA	15	CASSLRFRGSNEQFF	TGTGCCAGCAGCCTAAGGTTCAGGGGATCCAATGAGCAGTTCTTC
NA	TRBV5-8	TRBJ1-4	NA	13	CASSFSHREGKFF	TGTGCCAGCAGCTTCTCCCACAGGGAGGGGAAGTTTTTT
once	TRBV11-1	TRBJ2-2	NA	13	CASSFEGREELFF	TGTGCCAGCAGCTTCGAGGGGCGGGAGGAGCTGTTTTTT
many	TRBV18	TRBJ1-2	TRBD1	15	CASSPAGQGNYGYTF	TGTGCCAGCTCACCAGCGGGACAGGGGAACTATGGCTACACCTTC
NA	TRBV10-2	TRBJ1-2	NA	11	CAVQGNYGYTF	TGCGCCGTCCAGGGGAACTATGGCTACACCTTC
NA	TRBV12-5	TRBJ1-2	NA	13	CASGMLEVNGYTF	TGTGCTAGTGGGATGTTGGAGGTAAATGGCTACACCTTC
NA	TRBV7-2	TRBJ2-2	TRBD2	17	CASSRSGTSGRTGELFF	TGTGCCAGCAGCCGCTCAGGGACTAGCGGGCGCACCGGGGAGCTGTTTTTT
few	TRBV7-8	TRBJ1-1	NA	13	CASSLDRNTEAFF	TGTGCCAGCAGCTTAGACAGGAACACTGAAGCTTTCTTT
once	TRBV29-1	TRBJ2-5	NA	17	CSVEGSLVNNPQETQYF	TGCAGCGTTGAGGGTAGCTTAGTAAACAACCCCCAAGAGACCCAGTACTTC
NA	TRBV7-9	TRBJ1-1	NA	14	CASSLDLVNTEAFF	TGTGCCAGCAGCTTAGACCTAGTGAACACTGAAGCTTTCTTT
few	TRBV6-5	TRBJ2-5	NA	15	CASSPAADSWETQYF	TGTGCCAGCAGCCCCGCCGCGGACTCTTGGGAGACCCAGTACTTC
NA	TRBV30	TRBJ2-3	TRBD2	15	CAWSRGGLSTDTQYF	TGTGCCTGGAGCCGCGGGGGACTCTCCACAGATACGCAGTATTTT
NA	TRBV7-2	TRBJ2-7	NA	11	CASSWASEQYF	TGTGCCAGCAGCTGGGCAAGCGAGCAGTACTTC
few	TRBV19	TRBJ2-6	NA	15	CASRSGASGANVLTF	TGTGCCAGTAGATCTGGGGCCTCTGGGGCCAACGTCCTGACTTTC
NA	TRBV28	TRBJ1-2	TRBD1	12	CASSQGDYGYTF	TGTGCCAGCAGTCAGGGGGACTATGGCTACACCTTC
NA	TRBV28	TRBJ2-7	NA	13	CASSIRAPYEQYF	TGTGCCAGCAGTATCCGCGCCCCCTACGAGCAGTACTTC
once	TRBV11-2	TRBJ1-2	NA	13	CASSLPGSYGYTF	TGTGCCAGCAGCTTACCCGGGAGCTATGGCTACACCTTC
NA	TRBV2	TRBJ1-6	NA	14	CARDAGRENSPLHF	TGTGCCAGGGATGCGGGACGGGAAAATTCACCCCTCCACTTT
once	TRBV28	TRBJ1-1	NA	14	CASSGRVGNTEAFF	TGTGCCAGCAGTGGCAGGGTCGGAAACACTGAAGCTTTCTTT
NA	TRBV6-1	TRBJ2-7	NA	15	CASTNGLLSSYEQYF	TGTGCCAGCACAAATGGACTCTTGAGCTCCTACGAGCAGTACTTC
many	TRBV14	TRBJ1-2	NA	13	CASSEEYRASYTF	TGTGCCAGCAGCGAAGAGTACAGGGCTAGCTACACCTTC
NA	TRBV6-1	TRBJ2-2	TRBD2	17	CASSEGGRGPRTGELFF	TGTGCCAGCAGTGAAGGAGGGAGGGGCCCGAGAACCGGGGAGCTGTTTTTT
NA	TRBV6-5	TRBJ1-4	NA	14	CASSRQSTNEKLFF	TGTGCCAGCAGCCGACAGAGCACTAATGAAAAACTGTTTTTT
NA	TRBV19	TRBJ2-7	NA	16	CASSLGLARGTYEQYF	TGTGCCAGTAGTCTGGGACTCGCGAGAGGGACCTACGAGCAGTACTTC
NA	TRBV6-4	TRBJ1-2	NA	13	CASSAGVDYGYTF	TGTGCCAGCAGTGCAGGGGTGGACTATGGCTACACCTTC
NA	TRBV30	TRBJ1-3	TRBD1	14	CAWRRQGPGNTIYF	TGTGCCTGGAGGAGACAGGGTCCTGGAAACACCATATATTTT
NA	TRBV2	TRBJ2-1	NA	15	CASRLRDRRGNEQFF	TGTGCCAGCAGGTTAAGGGACAGGCGGGGGAATGAGCAGTTCTTC
NA	TRBV2	TRBJ1-4	TRBD1	14	CASKPGTGDEKLFF	TGTGCCAGCAAACCCGGGACAGGAGATGAAAAACTGTTTTTT
once	TRBV9	TRBJ1-5	NA	15	CASSVESGAVQPQHF	TGTGCCAGCAGCGTAGAATCAGGGGCTGTTCAGCCCCAGCATTTT
many	TRBV6-1	TRBJ1-5	NA	17	CASSADRGGARNQPQHF	TGTGCCAGCAGTGCAGATAGGGGGGGGGCGAGGAATCAGCCCCAGCATTTT
NA	TRBV5-5	TRBJ2-3	NA	15	CASSSQGISTDTQYF	TGTGCCAGCAGCTCCCAGGGGATTAGCACAGATACGCAGTATTTT